Sequencing of this TCR beta chain was carried out in a study of shared clonotypes between healthy human individuals. Study-wide results and limits: Estimated richness was generally greater in naive than memory subsets.

The repertoire was sequenced with immunoSEQ multiplex PCR; TCRdb's copy has only in-frame clones and lacks some. The table records 170,000 or so clones, 60% to 75% of them present only once. Investigators divided CD4+ cells into CD45RA+ naive and CD45RA-negative memory subsets. V trimming: 0 bases; J trimming: 3 bases; junction bases outside the gene matches: 2. Germline-derived CDR1 and CDR2 are SEHNR and FQNEAQ (reference sequence). CDR3 length: 15 amino acids. Remarks on this clone: The antigen is not known.

The sequenced material came from memory CD4+ T cells sorted from blood. Subset defined: CD45RA-negative fraction. The TCR was taken from a man aged 25-45 years in good health. The chain recombines TRBV7-9 with TRBJ2-1; 7 bases map to TRBD1. The CDR3 region is CASSLATGFYNEQFF. CDR3 DNA sequence: TGTGCCAGCAGCTTAGCGACAGGGTTCTACAATGAGCAGTTCTTC. Complete variable domain (other parts from reference TRBV7-9 and TRBJ2-1): DTGVSQNPRHKITKRGQNVTFRCDPISEHNRLYWYRQTLGQGPEFLTYFQNEAQLEKSRLLSDRFSAERPKGSFSTLEIQRTEQGDSAMYLCASSLATGFYNEQFFGPGTRLTVL.